This T cell receptor (beta chain) appears in the sequencing data of a study of T cell changes during pregnancy in multiple sclerosis. Germline CDR1 reads SGHVS; CDR2 reads FQNEAQ. The CDR3 totals 14 residues. V dropped 4 bases and J dropped 6; count of bases not matched to a gene: 6. Clones were read by immunoSEQ multiplex PCR, and TCRdb kept only the in-frame ones, dropping some. The table has about 30,000 clones, 80% to 90% seen once. This TCR came from a female donor with multiple sclerosis, enrolled in a pregnancy study. Sequenced here: CD8+ T cells from peripheral blood mononuclear cells, sampled in the second trimester of pregnancy. The chain carries TRBV7-8 and TRBJ2-1, with TRBD2 identical over 7 bases. The CDR3 is CASSYQGLINEQFF. The CDR3 coding sequence is TGTGCCAGCAGCTACCAGGGACTAATCAATGAGCAGTTCTTC.